Listed below are T cell receptor beta chains from one sample, sequenced in a study of T cells in localized non-small cell lung cancer. Sequenced by immunoSEQ multiplex PCR; TCRdb stores in-frame clones only, minus some. The table records about 78,000 clones, roughly 86% of them present only once. This sample comprised peripheral blood, obtained before any cancer treatment. These receptors originate from a man aged 40-75 years with stage I lung adenocarcinoma. Both conserved end residues are part of each CDR3. Each record gives: V gene, J gene, D gene, clone size, CDR3 protein, CDR3 DNA. D genes are given only for firm matches. Size is stated for part of the rows, as once, few or many counts, or as a class when the clone is expanded.

V: TRBV2; J: TRBJ2-1; D: TRBD2; size: NA; CDR3: CASSEGRLARADNEQFF; DNA: TGTGCCAGCAGTGAAGGGCGACTAGCGCGGGCCGACAATGAGCAGTTCTTC
V: TRBV7-2; J: TRBJ2-7; D: NA; size: NA; CDR3: CASSLSSDYEQYF; DNA: TGTGCCAGCAGCTTATCTAGCGACTACGAGCAGTACTTC
V: TRBV7-9; J: TRBJ2-3; D: NA; size: NA; CDR3: CASSLSPGQYF; DNA: TGTGCCAGCAGCTTAAGTCCTGGGCAGTATTTT
V: TRBV5-8; J: TRBJ1-1; D: NA; size: NA; CDR3: CASSLRWGWTEAFF; DNA: TGTGCCAGCAGCTTAAGGTGGGGTTGGACTGAAGCTTTCTTT
V: TRBV5-6; J: TRBJ2-3; D: NA; size: NA; CDR3: CASSFRDSGGTQYF; DNA: TGTGCCAGCAGTTTCCGGGACTCCGGAGGTACGCAGTATTTT
V: TRBV30; J: TRBJ2-2; D: NA; size: once; CDR3: CAWKGKTNTGELFF; DNA: TGTGCCTGGAAAGGGAAGACGAACACCGGGGAGCTGTTTTTT
V: TRBV7-6; J: TRBJ2-2; D: NA; size: NA; CDR3: CASSPVLANTGELFF; DNA: TGTGCCAGCAGCCCCGTGTTGGCGAACACCGGGGAGCTGTTTTTT
V: TRBV5-5; J: TRBJ2-7; D: TRBD1; size: NA; CDR3: CASSLRTGGPYEQYF; DNA: TGTGCCAGCAGCTTACGGACAGGGGGTCCCTACGAGCAGTACTTC
V: TRBV9; J: TRBJ2-3; D: NA; size: NA; CDR3: CASSSFRSASTDTQYF; DNA: TGTGCCAGCAGCTCATTCAGGTCAGCTAGCACAGATACGCAGTATTTT
V: TRBV18; J: TRBJ2-5; D: TRBD1; size: NA; CDR3: CASSGTGGLETQYF; DNA: TGTGCCAGCTCAGGGACAGGGGGCTTGGAGACCCAGTACTTC
V: TRBV18; J: TRBJ2-3; D: TRBD2; size: NA; CDR3: CASSRKYLVAGVEADTQYF; DNA: TGTGCCAGCTCACGCAAGTACTTGGTAGCGGGAGTTGAAGCAGATACGCAGTATTTT
V: TRBV4-2; J: TRBJ2-5; D: NA; size: NA; CDR3: CASSQKPTYQEETQYF; DNA: TGTGCCAGCAGCCAAAAACCCACGTATCAAGAAGAGACCCAGTACTTC
V: TRBV30; J: TRBJ1-1; D: NA; size: NA; CDR3: CASLVPGRARAFF; DNA: TGTGCCTCCCTAGTTCCGGGTAGGGCTAGAGCTTTCTTT
V: TRBV9; J: TRBJ2-5; D: NA; size: NA; CDR3: CASSVAGGFQETQYF; DNA: TGTGCCAGCAGCGTAGCGGGGGGCTTTCAAGAGACCCAGTACTTC
V: TRBV28; J: TRBJ2-1; D: TRBD2; size: NA; CDR3: CASNLAGGLNEQFF; DNA: TGTGCCAGCAACCTAGCGGGAGGGCTTAATGAGCAGTTCTTC
V: TRBV7-9; J: TRBJ2-3; D: NA; size: NA; CDR3: CASSGQSSSTDTQYF; DNA: TGTGCCAGCAGCGGACAGAGCTCTAGCACAGATACGCAGTATTTT
V: TRBV28; J: TRBJ2-4; D: NA; size: few; CDR3: CASKEGQLAKNIQYF; DNA: TGTGCCAGCAAGGAAGGCCAATTAGCCAAAAACATTCAGTACTTC
V: TRBV19; J: TRBJ1-1; D: NA; size: NA; CDR3: CASSLDTRGKNTEAFF; DNA: TGTGCCAGTAGTTTGGACACCCGGGGTAAGAACACTGAAGCTTTCTTT